This T cell receptor beta chain was captured in a study of cytotoxic CD8 clonotypes in ibrutinib-treated CLL. Study-level background: The patients comprised more than ten relapsed/refractory and about 15 treatment-naive cases, under 18 IGHV unmutated. Patients gave response samples after a median approximately eleven months of treatment, range 6 to 36. When averaged across all of the samples, the counts came to 255,043 productive templates and 90,000 to 95,000 productive rearrangements.

The table came from immunoSEQ multiplex PCR; TCRdb's copy has only in-frame clones and leaves some out. The sample lists over 250,000 clones; less than 85% were seen once. Points from the study as a whole: Patients showed higher baseline clonality than age-matched healthy donors, and it tracked circulating CD8+ T-cell counts.

Concerning this clone: Its cognate antigen is unknown.

The input for sequencing was PBMCs, taken at disease progression, from a patient treated with ibrutinib. This TCR came from a human donor with chronic lymphocytic leukemia.

The CDR3 region is CASSSPRGMGETQYF. CDR3 in DNA: TGCGCCAGCAGCTCTCCCCGGGGGATGGGCGAGACCCAGTACTTC. This chain connects TRBV5-1 to TRBJ2-5, with D possibly TRBD2 on 6 matching bases. The V gene lost 3 bases and the J gene lost 5 bases, with 17 bases spanning the gap. The CDR3 consists of 15 residues. Germline CDR1 reads SGHRS; CDR2 reads YFSETQ.